The rows below give T cell receptor beta chains drawn from one sample of a study of T cells in Graves' hyperthyroidism and ophthalmopathy. TCRdb passed the multiplex PCR reads through MiXCR, listing each CDR3 protein once. The sample lists 550,000 to 700,000 distinct CDR3 sequences, just over 45% seen once, with under 20% in the top ten. Sequenced sample: peripheral blood or thyroid tissue (not recorded which). The receptors originated from an adult woman with Graves' disease, either hyperthyroidism or ophthalmopathy (not recorded which). CDR3s include the opening cysteine and the closing phenylalanine or tryptophan. The order of the fields is CDR3 length, V gene, J gene, clone size, D gene, CDR3 protein, CDR3 DNA. D genes are given only for firm matches. A clone size is listed for some rows: how often the clone was seen (once, few, many), or a class if it is expanded.

12	TRBV6-5	TRBJ1-2	many	.	CASSFSNYGYTF	TGTGCCAGCAGTTTCTCTAACTATGGCTACACCTTC
18	TRBV4-1	TRBJ1-3	few	.	CASSQKASVRVDGNTIYF	TGCGCCAGCAGCCAAAAAGCCTCGGTAAGGGTGGATGGAAACACCATATATTTT
16	TRBV11-2	TRBJ1-5	.	TRBD1	CASSHPDRGIMETQHF	TGTGCCAGCAGCCACCCGGACAGGGGAATCATGGAGACCCAGCATTTT
11	TRBV7-9	TRBJ1-1	.	.	CASSQATEAFF	TGTGCCAGCAGCCAAGCGACTGAAGCTTTCTTT
16	TRBV20-1	TRBJ1-6	.	.	CSARPIGQGTNSPLHF	TGCAGTGCTAGGCCTATAGGGCAGGGTACTAATTCACCCCTCCACTTT
16	TRBV2	TRBJ1-6	.	TRBD1	CASSVATGGYNSPLHF	TGTGCCAGCAGTGTAGCGACAGGGGGCTATAATTCACCCCTCCACTTT
14	TRBV10-3	TRBJ1-2	once	.	CAVRDSSADYGYTF	TGTGCCGTCCGGGACTCATCCGCTGACTATGGCTACACCTTC
13	TRBV30	TRBJ1-1	many	.	CANQGGFGTEAFF	TGTGCCAATCAAGGGGGTTTTGGCACTGAAGCTTTCTTT
16	TRBV9	TRBJ2-6	.	TRBD1	CASSDRGIFGANVLTF	TGTGCCAGCAGTGACAGGGGAATATTTGGGGCCAACGTCCTGACTTTC
15	TRBV10-3	TRBJ1-5	many	.	CAISEGRALYQPQHF	TGTGCCATCAGTGAGGGCAGGGCGCTCTATCAGCCCCAGCATTTT
15	TRBV5-1	TRBJ1-1	many	.	CASSLIGQMNREAFF	TGCGCCAGCAGCTTAATCGGACAGATGAACAGGGAAGCTTTCTTT
15	TRBV7-9	TRBJ1-1	once	.	CASSLPGTPDTEAFF	TGTGCCAGCAGTCTCCCCGGGACACCCGACACTGAAGCTTTCTTT
11	TRBV19	TRBJ2-5	once	.	CASSWGGTQYF	TGTGCCAGTAGTTGGGGCGGGACCCAGTACTTC